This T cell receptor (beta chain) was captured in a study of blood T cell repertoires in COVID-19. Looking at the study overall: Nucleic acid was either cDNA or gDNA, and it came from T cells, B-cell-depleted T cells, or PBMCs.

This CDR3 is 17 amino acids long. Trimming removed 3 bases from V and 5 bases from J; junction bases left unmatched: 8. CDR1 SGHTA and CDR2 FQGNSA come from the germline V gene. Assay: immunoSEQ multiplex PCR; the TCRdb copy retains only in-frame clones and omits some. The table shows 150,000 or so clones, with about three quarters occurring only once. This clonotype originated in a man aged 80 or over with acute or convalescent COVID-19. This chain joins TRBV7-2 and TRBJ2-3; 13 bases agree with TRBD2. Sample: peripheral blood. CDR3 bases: TGTGCCAGCAGCTTCCCCACGACTAGCGGGGGGCGAGATACGCAGTATTTT. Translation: CASSFPTTSGGRDTQYF.